This T cell receptor (beta chain) was sequenced during a study of shared clonotypes between healthy human individuals. Study information: Researchers assigned three CD4 naive, three CD4 memory, two CD8 naive and one CD8 memory plate to each donor.

This clone has only a few counts. The naive CD8 fraction comprised CD45RO-negative cells positively selected for CCR7 and excluded terminally differentiated effector memory CD45RA+ cells. Repertoires were generated with immunoSEQ multiplex PCR, while TCRdb's copy carries only in-frame clones and drops some. The table lists over 2 million clones, about 95% of them singletons, with roughly 1.1% in the top ten. Looked up from germline, CDR1 is SEHNR and CDR2 is FQNEAQ (reference sequence). The V gene lost 6 bases and the J gene lost 4 bases, with 6 bases spanning the gap. This CDR3 comprises 12 residues.

Sample: naive CD8+ T cells sorted from blood. The V and J genes are TRBV7-9 and TRBJ2-2; D uncertain. This clonotype originated in a man younger than 35 in good health. The CDR3 coding sequence is TGTGCCAGCAGTAAGGTCACCGGGGAGCTGTTTTTT. Encoded protein: CASSKVTGELFF.